This TCR beta chain comes out of a study of T cells in Graves' hyperthyroidism and ophthalmopathy. Study-level results: Stable hyperthyroidism was separated from ophthalmopathy by a model based on 13 V-J features. Most thyroid clonotypes expanded above 0.001 were also detected in blood. The model foresaw ophthalmopathy a median roughly 6.5 months prior to onset.

Any patient presenting with uncontrolled infection, other autoimmune disease, pregnancy or lactation was left out. Regions amplified from RNA transcripts were the TCR beta CDR3 regions. The HTBI primer set drove a first-round RT-PCR of the TCR CDR3. MiXCR, run by TCRdb on the multiplex PCR reads, gives a single entry per CDR3 protein. The repertoire holds hundreds of thousands of distinct CDR3 sequences, with 45% as singletons. As regards this clonotype: What it binds is not known.

The germline V gene has CDR1 SGHVS and CDR2 FQNEAQ. The CDR3 spans 14 residues. V gave up 3 bases and J gave up 7 bases, with 10 bases separating them. This chain joins TRBV7-8 and TRBJ1-6; TRBD1 is a possible D gene (6 bases). The source is an adult man with Graves' disease, either hyperthyroidism or ophthalmopathy (not recorded which). The sequenced sample was peripheral blood or thyroid tissue (not recorded which). In DNA, the CDR3 is TGTGCCAGCAGCTTGGGACACGTGAATTCACCCCTCCACTTT. Its translation is CASSLGHVNSPLHF. The entire variable domain, with the rest obtained from reference TRBV7-8 and TRBJ1-6, is as follows: GAGVSQSPRYKVAKRGQDVALRCDPISGHVSLFWYQQALGQGPEFLTYFQNEAQLDKSGLPSDRFFAERPEGSVSTLKIQRTQQEDSAVYLCASSLGHVNSPLHFGNGTRLTVT.